This T cell receptor (beta chain) was recorded in a study of tumor-infiltrating lymphocytes in primary liver carcinoma. Study-wide background: Sample counts of productive TCRbeta reads spanned roughly 3.65 to 8 million; these counts were similar across tissue types.

The sample holds one count of this clonotype. This may arise from a read error, as a much more abundant clone is one base away. The source of the blood RNA was unsorted whole blood, and germline DNA was extracted as well. The ends were cut back, 4 bases at V and 5 bases at J, with 15 bases in the middle. CDR3 length: 14 amino acids. A primer matching the constant region was used to make TCR beta cDNA from 500 to 650 ng of total RNA. Libraries covering TCR beta were generated through three nested multiplex PCR rounds (using a slightly modified ARM-PCR). A C-beta reverse primer and TRBV1-TRBV30 forward primers served in each of the first two PCR rounds, at 10 cycles apiece. TCRdb reanalysed the multiplex PCR reads using MiXCR and keeps one entry per CDR3 protein. Of around 330,000 distinct CDR3 sequences listed, about three fifths are singletons.

The clonotype comes from a woman aged 25 to 39 with primary liver carcinoma and hepatitis B virus infection. Sequencing input: peripheral blood. The genes are TRBV12-3 or TRBV12-4 and TRBJ2-7; D remains unclear. The CDR3, as DNA: TGTGCCAGCAGTTGGGGTAGAGTGTACGACGAGCAGTACTTC. Translated: CASSWGRVYDEQYF.